This T cell receptor (beta chain) appears in the sequencing data of a study of T-cell reconstitution after alpha-beta-depleted transplantation in children. For TCRbeta, the library was prepared with unique molecular identifiers. One entry per CDR3 protein, called by TCRdb with MiXCR from the PCR reads. The profile shows under 350,000 distinct CDR3 sequences, 9.5% to 10% of them singletons. V lost 3 bases to trimming and J lost 2 bases, with 12 bases between them. The CDR3 totals 15 residues. Germline V gene data show CDR1 as SEHNR and CDR2 as FQNEAQ (reference sequence). This material consisted of PBMCs from the stem cell graft donor, taken from the stem cell graft. The chain links TRBV7-9 to TRBJ2-3; unclear D gene. The receptor was isolated from a human donor who donated a stem cell graft to a child with SCID. CDR3 amino acids: CASSFFMANTDTQYF. The CDR3, as DNA: TGTGCCAGCAGCTTTTTTATGGCCAACACAGATACGCAGTATTTT.